These 27 T cell receptor beta chains were sequenced from one sample in a study of CD8 T cells in ankylosing spondylitis (TCRdb year 2017). Findings and caveats that apply to the study as a whole: A TCR beta motif made up of several highly homologous amino acid variants appeared to be characteristic of blood from ankylosing spondylitis patients.

Libraries were constructed by 5' RACE. For sequencing, an Illumina HiSeq 2500 was employed. In-frame beta chains were kept once TCRdb had trimmed the public reads at Q25 with fastp and called clones with MiXCR. Each record represents a unique CDR3 protein, reported with the most common genes and DNA among its rows. The sample table contains more than 600,000 distinct CDR3 sequences; only one count was recorded for roughly 19% of them. The top ten clonotypes cover under 20% of the sample. The antigens for these receptors are not known. Sequenced: blood, either unsorted or a sorted T cell fraction (not recorded which). The receptors come from a male donor with ankylosing spondylitis.

This clonotype appeared a few times. This sequence joins TRBV28 and TRBJ2-3, with D maybe TRBD1 (6 bases). CDR1 MDHEN and CDR2 SYDVKM come from the germline V gene. This CDR3 region has 16 residues. V gave up 6 bases and J gave up 0 bases, with 16 bases separating them. CDR3 protein: CASRLQGYSSTDTQYF. DNA for the CDR3: TGTGCCAGCAGGCTACAGGGTTACTCTAGCACAGATACGCAGTATTTT.

The chain employs TRBV5-1 and TRBJ1-5; no definite D call. V was pared by 0 bases and J by 0 bases, with 13 bases between. Germline V gene data show CDR1 as SGHRS and CDR2 as YFSETQ. This CDR3 is 17 amino acids long. In nucleotides, the CDR3 is TGCGCCAGCAGCTTGGGCGTACTCGGGGATAGCAATCAGCCCCAGCATTTT. Translation gives CASSLGVLGDSNQPQHF.

The chain couples TRBV7-2 to TRBJ2-2, with 8 bases aligning to TRBD2. The CDR3 contains 14 residues. Germline V lookup: CDR1 SGHTA, CDR2 FQGNSA. V shed 3 bases, J shed 5 bases, and the junction held 2 bases outside the gene matches. The CDR3 coding sequence is TGTGCCAGCAGCTTTAGCGGGATGACCGGGGAGCTGTTTTTT. Residues: CASSFSGMTGELFF.

Comment on this clonotype: Without the conserved terminal phenylalanine or tryptophan, this CDR3 likely stems from a read error. The V gene is TRBV10-1, the J gene TRBJ1-1; a possible D gene is TRBD1 (5 bases). The V gene lost 0 bases and the J gene lost 1 base, with 12 bases spanning the gap. CDR3 length: 16 amino acids. Per the germline V gene, CDR1 is WNHNN and CDR2 is SYGVQD (reference sequence). CDR3 sequence: CASSESPVQANTEAFL. DNA for the CDR3: TGCGCCAGCAGTGAGTCTCCGGTACAGGCGAACACTGAAGCTTTCCTT.

This clonotype came up a few times. The chain has TRBV3-1 and TRBJ2-1; the D gene is possibly TRBD1 (5 bases). Germline loops: CDR1 LGHDT, CDR2 YNNKEL (reference sequence). This CDR3 spans 12 amino acids. V lost 2 bases and J lost 13, with 12 bases in between. DNA of the CDR3: TGTGCCAGCAGCCAACTCGACAGCACACAGTTCTTC. Protein sequence: CASSQLDSTQFF.

The sample holds a few counts of this clonotype. The V and J genes are TRBV12-3 or TRBV12-4 and TRBJ2-1, with no clear D. This CDR3 contains 15 residues. Trimming removed 5 bases at V and 2 bases at J, with 13 bases between. CDR3 coding DNA: TGTGCCAGCAGTCCCCCTCTTAGCCCCTACAATGAGCAGTTCTTC. Its translation: CASSPPLSPYNEQFF.

The V gene is TRBV18, the J gene TRBJ2-7; D not certain. V gave up 2 bases and J gave up 0 bases, with 5 bases separating them. Germline V gene lookup returns CDR1 KGHSH and CDR2 LQKENI. The CDR3 is 13 amino acids. The CDR3 loop is CASSPFPSYEQYF. CDR3 DNA sequence: TGTGCCAGCTCACCATTTCCCTCCTACGAGCAGTACTTC.

The rearrangement uses TRBV2 and TRBJ1-2; 7 positions agree with TRBD1. V dropped 6 bases and J dropped 4; count of bases not matched to a gene: 8. This CDR3 has 14 residues. The germline gives CDR1 SNHLY, CDR2 FYNNEI. The CDR3 sequence: CASRGPTGTYGYTF. As DNA, the CDR3 is TGTGCCAGCAGGGGTCCGACAGGGACCTATGGCTACACCTTC.

The gene calls are TRBV10-1 and TRBJ2-5, with 12 bases fitting TRBD2. The CDR3 has 14 residues. Germline CDR1 reads WNHNN; CDR2 reads SYGVQD (reference sequence). Trimming at V came to 5 bases and at J to 5 bases, leaving 3 bases not matched to a gene. The CDR3 loop reads CASSTGTSGETQYF. The CDR3 bases are TGCGCCAGCAGTACCGGGACTAGCGGGGAGACCCAGTACTTC.

The CDR3 protein is CASSQVAMLADYTDTQYF. In DNA, the CDR3 is TGCGCCAGCAGCCAAGTCGCTATGCTAGCGGATTACACAGATACGCAGTATTTT. The chain combines TRBV4-1 with TRBJ2-3; 7 bases agree with TRBD2. Germline loops: CDR1 MGHRA, CDR2 YSYEKL. V shed 1 base, J shed 2 bases, and the junction held 12 bases outside the gene matches. This CDR3 is built from 18 residues.

The rearrangement joins TRBV12-3 or TRBV12-4 to TRBJ2-1; either TRBD1 or TRBD2 may fit D (5 bases each). This CDR3 is built from 15 residues. Deletions cut 6 bases from V and 9 bases from J, with 21 bases between. CDR3 amino acids: CASSDRDAVRGEQFF. The CDR3 DNA reads TGTGCCAGCAGCGACCGGGACGCCGTCCGGGGTGAGCAGTTCTTC.

V and J are TRBV10-3 and TRBJ2-1; D is ambiguous. Germline CDR1 is ENHRY and CDR2 is SYGVKD. The CDR3 has 15 amino acids. V was cut by 4 bases and J by 0 bases, with 10 bases left in between. The CDR3 coding sequence is TGTGCCATCAGTGGCAGTACGAGCTCCTACAATGAGCAGTTCTTC. Amino acids: CAISGSTSSYNEQFF.

The chain carries TRBV5-1 and TRBJ1-1, with TRBD1 identical over 8 bases. Per germline, CDR1 SGHRS and CDR2 YFSETQ. This CDR3 region has 14 residues. Trimming at V came to 1 base and at J to 7 bases, leaving 6 bases not matched to a gene. In nucleotides, the CDR3 is TGCGCCAGCAGCTTGACAGGGGGTAAATATGAAGCTTTCTTT. Protein sequence: CASSLTGGKYEAFF.

This chain links TRBV7-2 with TRBJ2-5; 10 bases line up with TRBD2. The junction had 5 bases not matched to a gene; V was cut back by 2 bases and J by 2 bases. The CDR3 length is 16 residues. CDR1 and CDR2 (germline): SGHTA, FQGNSA. CDR3: CASSLPTSGLQETQYF. CDR3 DNA sequence: TGTGCCAGCAGCTTACCGACTAGCGGGTTACAAGAGACCCAGTACTTC.

The gene calls are TRBV3-1 and TRBJ2-1; 13 bases match TRBD2. After removal of 1 base from V and 9 bases from J, the junction contained 12 bases not matched to a gene. In germline, CDR1 is LGHDT, CDR2 YNNKEL (reference sequence). CDR3 length: 18 residues. The CDR3 region is CASSQVAGLGLAGSEQFF. CDR3 coding DNA: TGTGCCAGCAGCCAAGTAGCAGGTTTGGGACTAGCGGGAAGTGAGCAGTTCTTC.

The chain joins TRBV5-1 to TRBJ1-1, with TRBD1 as a possible D gene (5 bases). Trimming took 5 bases from V and 4 from J, leaving 12 bases between them. Germline CDR1 and CDR2: SGHRS and YFSETQ. The CDR3 covers 13 residues. The CDR3: CASRGRGVTEAFF. In nucleotides, the CDR3 is TGCGCCAGCAGGGGAAGGGGTGTCACTGAAGCTTTCTTT.

The chain employs TRBV9 and TRBJ2-1; no clear D. Germline-derived CDR1 and CDR2 are SGDLS and YYNGEE. The CDR3 totals 14 residues. Deletions cut 0 bases from V and 6 bases from J, with 10 bases between. The CDR3 nucleotides are TGTGCCAGCAGCGTAGTGGAAGGGATCAATGAGCAGTTCTTC. This gives the protein CASSVVEGINEQFF.

The V call is TRBV6-5, the J call TRBJ1-6, with D possibly being TRBD1 (6 bases). V lost 0 bases, J lost 9 bases, and 12 bases lay in between. The CDR3 spans 15 residues. The V gene's germline CDR1 is MNHEY and CDR2 SVGAGI. CDR3 DNA sequence: TGTGCCAGCAGTTACTCCGCCAGGGGCGGTTCACCCCTCCACTTT. This encodes CASSYSARGGSPLHF.

This sequence joins TRBV5-1 and TRBJ2-7, with D uncertain. This CDR3 has 12 residues. Germline assignment: CDR1 SGHRS and CDR2 YFSETQ. V was cut by 0 bases and J by 5 bases, with 6 bases left in between. CDR3: CASSLGRNEQYF. The CDR3 region has the DNA TGCGCCAGCAGCTTGGGACGTAACGAGCAGTACTTC. Full variable domain (missing parts from reference TRBV5-1 and TRBJ2-7): KAGVTQTPRYLIKTRGQQVTLSCSPISGHRSVSWYQQTPGQGLQFLFEYFSETQRNKGNFPGRFSGRQFSNSRSEMNVSTLELGDSALYLCASSLGRNEQYFGPGTRLTVT.

The rearrangement uses TRBV4-2 and TRBJ2-3; D not certain. Looked up from germline, CDR1 is LGHNA and CDR2 is YNFKEQ. V was cut by 1 base and J by 0 bases, with 8 bases left in between. The CDR3 runs 15 residues. The chain's CDR3 is CASSQVPPSTDTQYF. The CDR3 DNA follows: TGTGCCAGCAGCCAAGTTCCTCCGAGCACAGATACGCAGTATTTT.

This clonotype occurred a few times. This sequence joins TRBV24-1 and TRBJ2-2, with 12 bases fitting TRBD1. Losses at the gene ends were 7 bases for V and 1 base for J; bases not matched to a gene: 9. CDR1 is KGHDR, CDR2 SFDVKD, per germline. This CDR3 is built from 18 residues. CDR3 sequence (DNA): TGTGCCACCAGGCCGGGACAGGGGGCTTTGGGGAACACCGGGGAGCTGTTTTTT. Its translation: CATRPGQGALGNTGELFF.

The V and J genes are TRBV12-3 or TRBV12-4 and TRBJ1-3; TRBD1 might be the D (6 bases). The CDR3 is 15 residues long. Trimming removed 5 bases from V and 1 base from J, with 12 bases in between. This CDR3 is CASSPGGASGNTIYF. Written as DNA, the CDR3 is TGTGCCAGCAGTCCTGGGGGGGCATCTGGAAACACCATATATTTT.

The CDR3 is CSVGGGRTIYEQYF. In nucleotides, the CDR3 is TGCAGCGTTGGAGGAGGTCGGACGATCTACGAGCAGTACTTC. V gene TRBV29-1 combines with J gene TRBJ2-7, with a tentative D call TRBD2 (5 bases). Per the germline V gene, CDR1 is SQVTM and CDR2 is ANQGSEA. The length of the CDR3 is 14 residues. Between the trimmed V and J ends, which lost 4 bases and 3 bases, there was a span of 16 bases.

V gene TRBV10-3 combines with J gene TRBJ2-7; possible D gene TRBD2, 5 bases. The germline V gene encodes CDR1 ENHRY and CDR2 SYGVKD. With 5 bases removed from V and 0 bases from J, the gap between germline ends came to 8 bases. The CDR3 runs 13 residues. The CDR3 here is CAISTDSSYEQYF. The CDR3 nucleotides are TGTGCCATCAGTACGGACTCCTCCTACGAGCAGTACTTC.

The CDR3 loop reads CASSLDRLDGYTF. In nucleotides, the CDR3 is TGTGCCAGCAGCTTAGACAGATTGGATGGCTACACCTTC. The rearrangement links TRBV5-8 to TRBJ1-2; maybe TRBD1 (5 bases). The CDR3 sequence is 13 residues long. V shed 2 bases and J shed 6 bases, with 11 bases lying between them. CDR1 and CDR2 (germline): SGHTS, YDEGEE. Full variable domain (remainder filled in from reference TRBV5-8 and TRBJ1-2): EAGVTQSPTHLIKTRGQQATLRCSPISGHTSVYWYQQALGLGLQFLLWYDEGEERNRGNFPPRFSGRQFPNYSSELNVNALELEDSALYLCASSLDRLDGYTFGSGTRLTVV.

This clonotype was seen a few times. CDR3 region: CSQGLAGTDTQYF. DNA of the CDR3: TGCAGTCAAGGACTAGCAGGCACAGATACGCAGTATTTT. The chain carries TRBV20-1 and TRBJ2-3; TRBD2 aligns across 8 bases. From germline, CDR1 is DFQATT and CDR2 SNEGSKA (reference sequence). Trimming cost V 8 bases and J 1 base; bases outside gene matches: 5. The CDR3 totals 13 residues.

There are a few counts of this clonotype. The chain employs TRBV5-4 and TRBJ1-6; 7 bases are a match to TRBD1. CDR1 and CDR2 from the germline V gene are SGHNT and YYREEE (reference sequence). CDR3 length: 15 residues. After removal of 0 bases from V and 6 bases from J, the junction contained 3 bases not matched to a gene. The CDR3 region has the DNA TGTGCCAGCAGCTTGGGGGGGACAGCTAATTCACCCCTCCACTTT. Amino acid sequence: CASSLGGTANSPLHF.